This T cell receptor beta chain was found in a study of blood T cells in healthy people across ages. With a J-beta primer mix and a sample-barcoded 5' primer, a second PCR ran roughly 7 to 11 cycles. Each CDR3 protein gets one entry after TCRdb re-called the 5' RACE reads with MiXCR. Of 650,000 to 1,000,000 distinct CDR3 sequences in the sample, under 40% are singletons; the top ten hold 10% to 15%. Collection of 8.5 to 10 milliliters of peripheral blood was performed for each donor. Germline CDR1 and CDR2: SEHNR and FQNEAQ (reference sequence). J gave up 3 bases and V 2 bases, and 2 bases lay outside the gene matches. The CDR3 consists of 15 residues.

Sequences were obtained from blood. V gene TRBV7-9 combines with J gene TRBJ2-3, with 10 bases fitting TRBD2. This TCR came from a man in his late teens or twenties in good health. The DNA of the CDR3 is TGTGCCAGCAGCTTACTAGCGGGGGAAACAGATACGCAGTATTTT. Translation gives CASSLLAGETDTQYF.